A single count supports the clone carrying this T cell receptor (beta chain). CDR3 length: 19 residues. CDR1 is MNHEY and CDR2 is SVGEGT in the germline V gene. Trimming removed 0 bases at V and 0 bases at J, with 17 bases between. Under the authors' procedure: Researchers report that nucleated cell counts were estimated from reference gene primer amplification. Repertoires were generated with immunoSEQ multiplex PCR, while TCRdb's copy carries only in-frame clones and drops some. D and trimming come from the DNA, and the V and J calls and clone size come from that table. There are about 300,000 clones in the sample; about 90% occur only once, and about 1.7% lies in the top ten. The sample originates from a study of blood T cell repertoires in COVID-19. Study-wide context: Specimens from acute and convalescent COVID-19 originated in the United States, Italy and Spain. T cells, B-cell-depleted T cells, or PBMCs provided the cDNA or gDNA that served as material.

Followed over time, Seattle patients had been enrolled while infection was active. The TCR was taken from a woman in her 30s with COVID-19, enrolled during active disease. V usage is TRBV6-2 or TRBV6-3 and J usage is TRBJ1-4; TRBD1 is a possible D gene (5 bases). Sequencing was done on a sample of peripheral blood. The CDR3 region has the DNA TGTGCCAGCAGTTACTCCTTTCGCCAGGGCCTAACAACTAATGAAAAACTGTTTTTT. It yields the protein CASSYSFRQGLTTNEKLFF.